Below, 20 T cell receptor beta chains from the same sample are listed, as sequenced in a study of blood T cell repertoires in COVID-19. The repertoire was sequenced with immunoSEQ multiplex PCR; TCRdb's copy has only in-frame clones and lacks some. The data contain 80,000 to 95,000 clones, around four fifths of them singletons. The source material was peripheral blood. Receptors originate from a woman at least 80 years old with acute or convalescent COVID-19.

The V and J genes are TRBV11-2 and TRBJ2-1; 9 bases agree with TRBD2. Germline V CDR1 and CDR2: SGHAT, FQNNGV. J was trimmed by 10 bases and V by 0 bases; bases with no gene match: 4. CDR3 length: 14 amino acids. The CDR3 nucleotides are TGTGCCAGCAGCTTAGATCGCGGGAGGGAGGAGCAGTTCTTC. Translated: CASSLDRGREEQFF.

This clone has a single count. The rearrangement uses TRBV7-3 and TRBJ2-1, with a possible D match to TRBD2 (7 bases). This CDR3 is 15 amino acids long. Trimming stripped 5 bases from V and 14 bases from J, with 25 bases between. CDR1 and CDR2 from the germline V gene are SGHTA and FQGTGA. The CDR3 DNA reads as TGTGCCAGCAGCCCTGGGCCCCAGGTAGGGGGGGGTAAGTTCTTC. This sequence encodes CASSPGPQVGGGKFF.

The chain couples TRBV3-1 (or the pseudogene TRBV3-2) to TRBJ2-5; perhaps TRBD1 as D (6 bases). The ends were cut back, 6 bases at V and 1 base at J, with 12 bases in the middle. CDR1 LGHDT and CDR2 YNNKEL come from the germline V gene (reference sequence). CDR3 size: 14 residues. The CDR3 coding sequence is TGTGCCAGCAGTCTTCAGGGGCTCCAAGAGACCCAGTACTTC. This translates into CASSLQGLQETQYF.

The rearrangement joins TRBV5-1 to TRBJ1-2; D unresolved. CDR1 and CDR2 from the germline V gene are SGHRS and YFSETQ. CDR3 length equals 13 residues. V lost 0 bases and J 1 base, leaving 4 bases between the germline ends. In nucleotides, the CDR3 is TGCGCCAGCAGCTTGGACAGTAACTATGGCTACACCTTC. Translating it yields CASSLDSNYGYTF.

The V gene is TRBV27, the J gene TRBJ2-3; 7 bases agree with TRBD2. Germline CDR1 MNHEY, CDR2 SMNVEV (reference sequence). After removal of 3 bases from V and 2 bases from J, the junction contained 8 bases not matched to a gene. The CDR3 runs to 16 residues. The CDR3, as DNA: TGTGCCAGCAGTTTTAAGGCGGGAGCCCTCACAGATACGCAGTATTTT. Encoded protein: CASSFKAGALTDTQYF.

This chain connects TRBV27 to TRBJ2-7, with 10 bases lining up with TRBD1. With 1 base clipped from V and 4 bases from J, the junction kept 4 bases outside the gene matches. CDR1 and CDR2 (germline): MNHEY, SMNVEV (reference sequence). CDR3 length: 15 residues. CDR3 region: CASSLFGQGVYEQYF. CDR3 nucleotide sequence: TGTGCCAGCAGTTTATTCGGACAGGGGGTGTACGAGCAGTACTTC.

The gene calls are TRBV3-1 (or the pseudogene TRBV3-2) and TRBJ2-2; TRBD2 is a possible D gene (6 bases). Trimming stripped 1 base from V and 0 bases from J, with 6 bases between. CDR1 is LGHDT, CDR2 YNNKEL, per germline (reference sequence). The CDR3 is 15 amino acids. Here the CDR3 reads CASSQGGANTGELFF. CDR3 nucleotide sequence: TGTGCCAGCAGCCAAGGGGGGGCGAACACCGGGGAGCTGTTTTTT.

The V call is TRBV18, the J call TRBJ2-3; 16 bases fit TRBD2. The CDR3 runs 20 residues. Trimming removed 6 bases from V and 4 bases from J; junction bases left unmatched: 16. Germline loops: CDR1 KGHSH, CDR2 LQKENI. The CDR3 nucleotides read TGTGCCAGCTCCCATGACCCGGGACTAGCGGGGGGGAGAGCAGCAGATACGCAGTATTTT. Amino acids: CASSHDPGLAGGRAADTQYF. The full variable domain, rest sourced from reference TRBV18 and TRBJ2-3, is NAGVMQNPRHLVRRRGQEARLRCSPMKGHSHVYWYRQLPEEGLKFMVYLQKENIIDESGMPKERFSAEFPKEGPSILRIQQVVRGDSAAYFCASSHDPGLAGGRAADTQYFGPGTRLTVL.

The rearrangement joins TRBV5-1 to TRBJ1-1, with 9 bases lining up with TRBD1. Germline CDR1 SGHRS, CDR2 YFSETQ. The trim removed 3 bases at V and 11 bases at J, leaving 11 bases unmatched. The CDR3 consists of 14 residues. The CDR3 region is CASSSTQGALGAFF. Here the CDR3 DNA reads TGCGCCAGCAGCTCCACACAGGGGGCGCTCGGGGCTTTCTTT.

The chain has TRBV7-9 and TRBJ1-4; 7 nucleotides align to TRBD1. The CDR3 has 15 residues. From germline, CDR1 is SEHNR and CDR2 FQNEAQ (reference sequence). V lost 5 bases and J lost 7; bases outside the gene matches: 10. The CDR3 reads CASSRHRGRGEKLFF. CDR3 DNA sequence: TGTGCCAGCAGCCGTCACAGGGGTAGGGGTGAAAAACTGTTTTTT.

The chain has TRBV25-1 and TRBJ2-7; D unresolved. Germline-derived CDR1 and CDR2 are MGHDK and SYGVNS. The ends were cut back, 3 bases at V and 1 base at J, with 7 bases in the middle. The CDR3 consists of 13 residues. CDR3 DNA: TGTGCCAGCAGTGATCCCCGTTCCTACGAGCAGTACTTC. It codes for CASSDPRSYEQYF.

The chain links TRBV12-3 or TRBV12-4 to TRBJ2-7, with 7 bases lining up with TRBD2. J was trimmed by 1 base and V by 3 bases; bases with no gene match: 0. This CDR3 has 13 residues. CDR3 sequence (DNA): TGTGCCAGCAGTTTCGGGGGGTCCTACGAGCAGTACTTC. Its translation: CASSFGGSYEQYF.

With respect to this clone: Distinct nucleotide sequences in the sample also encode this CDR3. The rearrangement uses TRBV12-3 or TRBV12-4 and TRBJ1-2; 11 bases line up with TRBD1. J gave up 5 bases and V 6 bases, and 2 bases lay outside the gene matches. This CDR3 has 13 amino acids. CDR3 bases: TGTGCCAGCAGAGGGACAGGGGGGTATGGCTACACCTTC. The encoded protein is CASRGTGGYGYTF.

The chain joins TRBV11-1 to TRBJ2-1; D is possibly TRBD1 (6 bases). CDR1 and CDR2 (germline): SGHAT, FQDESV (reference sequence). Trimming removed 6 bases at V and 5 bases at J, with 11 bases between. This CDR3 spans 13 amino acids. CDR3 loop: CASSSDRDNEQFF. CDR3 nucleotides: TGTGCCAGCAGTTCGGACAGAGACAATGAGCAGTTCTTC.

This CDR3 reads CASSEGQEDGYTF. CDR3 sequence (DNA): TGTGCCAGCAGTGAGGGACAGGAGGATGGCTACACCTTC. The rearrangement joins TRBV2 to TRBJ1-2, with 8 bases identical to TRBD1. This CDR3 is 13 amino acids long. Germline V gene data show CDR1 as SNHLY and CDR2 as FYNNEI. V was clipped by 3 bases and J by 6 bases; unmatched bases: 3.

The chain recombines TRBV6-5 with TRBJ2-7; 7 bases map to TRBD1. Germline assignment: CDR1 MNHEY and CDR2 SVGAGI. Trimming cost V 6 bases and J 5 bases; bases outside gene matches: 10. CDR3 length: 14 amino acids. CDR3 nucleotides: TGTGCCAGCAGAGAGACAGGGAGAGGCGACGAGCAGTACTTC. Translated: CASRETGRGDEQYF.

The chain employs TRBV7-3 and TRBJ2-3; D perhaps matches TRBD2 (6 bases). CDR1 SGHTA and CDR2 FQGTGA come from the germline V gene. The CDR3 loop spans 14 amino acids. Trimming pared 5 bases from V and 2 bases from J, leaving 11 bases between. The CDR3 here is CASSPDYYTDTQYF. The CDR3, as DNA: TGTGCCAGCAGCCCGGACTACTACACAGATACGCAGTATTTT.

This rearrangement joins TRBV4-3 to TRBJ1-2, with 12 bases fitting TRBD1. Germline-derived CDR1 and CDR2 are LGHNA and YSLEER. This CDR3 contains 16 residues. Trimming took 1 base from V and 4 from J; bases not matched to a gene: 4. The CDR3 DNA reads TGCGCCAGCAGCCAAGTAGGGGACAGGGGGCCCTATGGCTACACCTTC. It specifies CASSQVGDRGPYGYTF.

The chain links TRBV28 to TRBJ2-7; perhaps TRBD1 as D (5 bases). Trimming left V 3 bases short and J 6 bases short, with 6 bases between. The germline gives CDR1 MDHEN, CDR2 SYDVKM. This CDR3 has 11 residues. The CDR3 DNA is TGTGCCAGCAGTTTGGGGCTCGAGCAGTACTTC. Its protein is CASSLGLEQYF.

J is TRBJ2-2 and V is TRBV6-2 or TRBV6-3; D remains unclear. Germline assignment: CDR1 MNHEY and CDR2 SVGEGT. Trimming stripped 7 bases from V and 6 bases from J, with 12 bases between. CDR3 size: 13 residues. CDR3 region: CASTPQSPGELFF. The CDR3 nucleotides read TGTGCCAGCACCCCACAATCCCCCGGGGAGCTGTTTTTT.